Listed below are T cell receptor beta chains from one sample, sequenced in a study of cytomegalovirus exposure and HLA in healthy donors. Using immunoSEQ multiplex PCR, the repertoire was profiled, and TCRdb retains in-frame clones only, with some absent. The table shows tens of thousands of clones, with 55% to 75% occurring only once. The sample consisted of PBMCs. The source is a middle-aged woman in good health and CMV-seropositive. CDR3s include the opening cysteine and the closing phenylalanine or tryptophan. Each record gives: V gene, clone size, J gene, CDR3 protein. Clone size is shown for a subset of rows, as once, few, many or a class of expanded clone.

V: TRBV2
size: .
J: TRBJ1-2
CDR3: CASSEPTDRVEYGYTF

V: TRBV9
size: .
J: TRBJ1-2
CDR3: CASSVGDRVDVVYGYTF

V: TRBV7-3
size: few
J: TRBJ1-1
CDR3: CASSSQGNTEAFF

V: TRBV18
size: .
J: TRBJ1-5
CDR3: CASSPGRDQPQHF

V: TRBV18
size: .
J: TRBJ1-2
CDR3: CASSPTGGALGYTF

V: TRBV4-2
size: few
J: TRBJ1-1
CDR3: CASSQESTRNTEAFF

V: TRBV6-1
size: .
J: TRBJ1-1
CDR3: CASTRQGDRAFF

V: TRBV2
size: few
J: TRBJ1-5
CDR3: CASSPDRIYSNQPQHF

V: TRBV5-1
size: few
J: TRBJ1-1
CDR3: CASSQTQNTEAFF

V: TRBV19
size: once
J: TRBJ1-2
CDR3: CAAQDGTGPANYGYTF

V: TRBV5-1
size: .
J: TRBJ1-1
CDR3: CASSSQGSTEAFF

V: TRBV5-1
size: .
J: TRBJ2-1
CDR3: CASSSGLAGSNEQFF

V: TRBV14
size: .
J: TRBJ2-5
CDR3: CASSQTSFVPQYF

V: TRBV5-4
size: .
J: .
CDR3: CASSFGLTQYF

V: TRBV6-5
size: .
J: TRBJ1-2
CDR3: CASSMLTGEDGYTF

V: TRBV15
size: .
J: TRBJ1-4
CDR3: CATSRRQEDTEKLFF